These 6 T cell receptor beta chains share one sample of origin, sequenced in a study of CD8+CD57+ T cells in acquired aplastic anemia. It was genomic DNA that served as the template for profiling TCR beta VDJ and CDR3. Each CDR3 protein is one row after TCRdb ran MiXCR on the reads. The data hold over 150,000 distinct CDR3 sequences, with nearly 50% observed a single time. All sequencing subjects had displayed CD8+CD57+ cell expansion on flow cytometry. Sequencing used sorted CD4+, CD8+, or CD8+CD57+ T cells (not recorded which) from PBMCs. The receptors derive from a human donor with aplastic anemia.

This clonotype was seen only once. V gene TRBV14 combines with J gene TRBJ2-3; D is unclear. The CDR3 covers 13 residues. Trimming left V 3 bases short and J 3 bases short, with 7 bases between. CDR1 is SGHDN, CDR2 FVKESK, per germline. CDR3 nucleotides: TGTGCCAGCAGCCAGGGTCGGACAGATACGCAGTATTTT. Translated: CASSQGRTDTQYF.

V usage is TRBV20-1 and J usage is TRBJ2-7; D may be TRBD2 (5 bases). This CDR3 region has 14 residues. V was cut by 4 bases and J by 1 base, with 14 bases left in between. Germline V lookup: CDR1 DFQATT, CDR2 SNEGSKA (reference sequence). CDR3 region: CSAIEGVGSYEQYF. For the CDR3, the DNA is TGCAGTGCTATAGAGGGTGTCGGTTCCTACGAGCAGTACTTC.

This clonotype was counted a single time. V and J are TRBV7-3 and TRBJ1-4, with D hard to call. The CDR3 consists of 17 residues. Trimming shortened V by 2 bases and J by 3 bases, and 16 bases separated the two germline ends. Looked up from germline, CDR1 is SGHTA and CDR2 is FQGTGA. The CDR3 reads CASSLGSGCSANEKLFF. CDR3 DNA: TGTGCCAGCAGCTTAGGGTCGGGGTGCAGCGCTAATGAAAAACTGTTTTTT.

The sample holds many counts of this clonotype. The V and J genes are TRBV6-1 and TRBJ1-3; D possibly corresponds to TRBD1 (5 bases). Germline assignment: CDR1 MNHNS and CDR2 SASEGT. The CDR3 sequence is 12 residues long. Trimming removed 4 bases from V and 4 bases from J, with 5 bases in between. Here the CDR3 DNA reads TGTGCCAGCAGTGCAGGGGGAAACACCATATATTTT. This translates into CASSAGGNTIYF.

V gene TRBV5-1 combines with J gene TRBJ2-5; tentative D call: TRBD1 (5 bases). Germline values: CDR1 SGHRS, CDR2 YFSETQ. This CDR3 has 16 residues. V shed 4 bases and J shed 1 base, with 17 bases lying between them. This CDR3 is CASSTQPTAPQETQYF. The CDR3 DNA follows: TGCGCCAGCAGCACACAACCGACAGCCCCCCAAGAGACCCAGTACTTC.

The table lists this clonotype with many counts. J is TRBJ2-7 and V is TRBV5-8; D remains ambiguous. The V and J ends lost 0 bases and 3 bases respectively, with 7 bases between them. Germline CDR1 SGHTS, CDR2 YDEGEE. This CDR3 is 13 amino acids long. The CDR3 sequence is CASSLESIYEQYF. The DNA of the CDR3 is TGTGCCAGCAGCTTGGAGTCAATCTACGAGCAGTACTTC.